The T cell receptor beta chain described here comes from a study of blood T cell repertoires in COVID-19. The method was immunoSEQ multiplex PCR; TCRdb's version includes in-frame clones alone and lacks a portion of them. The sample has 120,000 to 150,000 clones; about 80% are singletons. The length of the CDR3 is 14 residues. Germline values: CDR1 SGHAT, CDR2 FQNNGV. J lost 11 bases, V lost 5 bases, and 9 bases had no gene match. This sequence joins TRBV11-2 and TRBJ1-1, with TRBD1 identical over 12 bases. Sequencing was done on a sample of peripheral blood. The sequence was collected from a human donor in a cohort sampled during active COVID-19. Here the CDR3 DNA reads TGTGCCAGCAGCCCGGGACAGGGGGCTCGTAGGGCTTTCTTT. It yields the protein CASSPGQGARRAFF. Using reference TRBV11-2 and TRBJ1-1 for the parts outside the CDR3, the full variable domain is EAGVAQSPRYKIIEKRQSVAFWCNPISGHATLYWYQQILGQGPKLLIQFQNNGVVDDSQLPKDRFSAERLKGVDSTLKIQPAKLEDSAVYLCASSPGQGARRAFFGQGTRLTVV.